The 23 T cell receptor beta chains below come from one sample, sequenced in a study of blood T cell repertoires in COVID-19. Sequencing used immunoSEQ multiplex PCR; TCRdb keeps in-frame clones, though not all of them. The table includes about 250,000 clones, around 82% detected once. The sequenced material came from peripheral blood. Receptor source: a human donor with COVID-19, enrolled during active disease. The donor label of this sample is uncertain.

The chain carries TRBV6-2 or TRBV6-3 and TRBJ2-1, with D perhaps matching TRBD2 (5 bases). The CDR3 extends over 13 amino acids. The germline V gene encodes CDR1 MNHEY and CDR2 SVGEGT. V was clipped by 6 bases and J by 9 bases, with 15 bases between them. CDR3 sequence: CASSRGPDAEQFF. For the CDR3, the DNA is TGTGCCAGCAGCCGCGGGCCAGACGCTGAGCAGTTCTTC.

There are a few counts of this clone. The chain joins TRBV2 to TRBJ1-3; D is unclear. Germline-derived CDR1 and CDR2 are SNHLY and FYNNEI. Between the trimmed V and J ends, which lost 0 bases and 4 bases, there was a span of 13 bases. The CDR3 covers 16 residues. The CDR3 loop is CASSEARRAGGNTIYF. In DNA, the CDR3 is TGTGCCAGCAGTGAAGCCCGGAGGGCAGGCGGAAACACCATATATTTT.

This chain connects TRBV30 to TRBJ2-3; TRBD2 matches 11 bases. Losses at the gene ends were 3 bases for V and 4 bases for J; bases not matched to a gene: 6. Germline loops: CDR1 GTSNPN, CDR2 SVGIG (reference sequence). This CDR3 comprises 15 residues. CDR3 nucleotide sequence: TGTGCCTGGAGCCTCCTAGCGGGAGGTGCAGATACGCAGTATTTT. It encodes CAWSLLAGGADTQYF.

V gene TRBV28 combines with J gene TRBJ1-4, with 7 bases aligning to TRBD1. Per the germline V gene, CDR1 is MDHEN and CDR2 is SYDVKM. The V segment lost 3 bases and the J segment 7 bases; nucleotides outside the gene matches: 5. The CDR3 contains 14 residues. CDR3 sequence: CASSLTGTSEKLFF. CDR3 bases: TGTGCCAGCAGTTTGACAGGGACCAGTGAAAAACTGTTTTTT.

This rearrangement joins TRBV4-1 to TRBJ2-7; 8 bases map to TRBD1. J gave up 5 bases and V 5 bases, and 11 bases lay outside the gene matches. Germline CDR1 MGHRA, CDR2 YSYEKL. The CDR3 totals 15 residues. The CDR3 here is CASSVTTGETHEQYF. The CDR3 nucleotides are TGCGCCAGCAGCGTTACGACAGGGGAGACTCACGAGCAGTACTTC.

There are a few counts of this clone. The chain carries TRBV28 and TRBJ2-3, with TRBD2 matching 8 bases. The CDR3 loop spans 16 amino acids. V shed 3 bases and J 2 bases; nucleotides not matched to a gene: 7. Per germline, CDR1 MDHEN and CDR2 SYDVKM. This CDR3 reads CASSFMAGGDTDTQYF. The CDR3 bases are TGTGCCAGCAGTTTTATGGCGGGAGGCGACACAGATACGCAGTATTTT. Drawing the rest from reference TRBV28 and TRBJ2-3, the complete variable domain is DVKVTQSSRYLVKRTGEKVFLECVQDMDHENMFWYRQDPGLGLRLIYFSYDVKMKEKGDIPEGYSVSREKKERFSLILESASTNQTSMYLCASSFMAGGDTDTQYFGPGTRLTVL.

This clone was observed a single time. CDR3 DNA sequence: TGTGCCACCAGCAGAGATCAGACAGGGCCCCTTAACACTGAAGCTTTCTTT. Translation: CATSRDQTGPLNTEAFF. The chain recombines TRBV15 with TRBJ1-1; 7 bases align to TRBD1. This CDR3 has 17 amino acids. With V trimmed by 0 bases and J by 2 bases, 9 bases remained unmatched. Germline V gives CDR1 LNHNV, CDR2 YYDKDF (reference sequence).

The genes are TRBV5-1 and TRBJ1-2, with TRBD1 matching 7 bases. Germline V gene lookup returns CDR1 SGHRS and CDR2 YFSETQ. There are 15 residues in the CDR3. Trimming cost V 4 bases and J 4 bases; bases outside gene matches: 10. CDR3 region: CASSPRQGSSYGYTF. CDR3 coding DNA: TGCGCCAGCAGCCCCAGACAGGGCTCAAGCTATGGCTACACCTTC.

The rearrangement joins TRBV12-3 or TRBV12-4 to TRBJ1-2, with TRBD1 as a possible D gene (5 bases). The CDR3 runs to 12 residues. V was trimmed by 3 bases and J by 8 bases, leaving 10 bases between them. CDR3 sequence: CASSFSGEGYTF. The CDR3 nucleotides are TGTGCCAGCAGTTTTTCGGGGGAAGGCTACACCTTC.

The chain joins TRBV11-2 to TRBJ2-5; TRBD2 agrees at 15 bases. The CDR3 is made up of 19 amino acids. V lost 4 bases, J lost 3 bases, and 12 bases stayed unmatched. Per the germline V gene, CDR1 is SGHAT and CDR2 is FQNNGV. The CDR3 region has the DNA TGTGCCAGCAGCTCGGGACTAGCGGGAGGATGGGACGAGGAAGAGACCCAGTACTTC. Residues: CASSSGLAGGWDEEETQYF.

This rearrangement joins TRBV6-5 to TRBJ2-1; 8 positions match TRBD2. CDR1 is MNHEY, CDR2 SVGAGI, per germline. V lost 7 bases and J lost 5; bases outside the gene matches: 10. There are 15 residues in the CDR3. In DNA, the CDR3 is TGTGCCAGCACCCATAAGCGGGAGTGGAACAATGAGCAGTTCTTC. It is translated as CASTHKREWNNEQFF.

The chain combines TRBV5-5 with TRBJ1-2; 7 bases fit TRBD1. Per the germline V gene, CDR1 is SGHKS and CDR2 is YYEKEE (reference sequence). J gave up 8 bases and V 0 bases, and 7 bases lay outside the gene matches. This CDR3 has 14 residues. CDR3 amino acids: CASSLVTGDMGYTF. As DNA, the CDR3 is TGTGCCAGCAGCTTGGTCACAGGGGATATGGGCTACACCTTC.

This chain uses TRBV6-5 with TRBJ1-2; tentative D call: TRBD1 (6 bases). Germline V gives CDR1 MNHEY, CDR2 SVGAGI. V was pared by 3 bases and J by 6 bases, with 11 bases between. The CDR3 has 13 residues. CDR3 bases: TGTGCCAGCAGTTATACACAGGGCCATGGCTACACCTTC. As protein: CASSYTQGHGYTF.

This clone was counted between two and nine times. The chain employs TRBV2 and TRBJ2-5; 7 nucleotides match TRBD2. The CDR3 runs 15 residues. Trimming at V came to 6 bases and at J to 5 bases, leaving 12 bases not matched to a gene. The germline gives CDR1 SNHLY, CDR2 FYNNEI. The CDR3 protein is CASRGGSLGYETQYF. The CDR3 bases are TGTGCCAGCAGGGGCGGGAGTCTTGGTTACGAGACCCAGTACTTC.

The chain is built from TRBV5-5 and TRBJ1-1, with 9 bases matching TRBD1. Germline V gene lookup returns CDR1 SGHKS and CDR2 YYEKEE (reference sequence). This CDR3 has 15 residues. V gave up 0 bases and J gave up 4 bases; unmatched junction bases: 4. CDR3 protein: CASSLGQGVATEAFF. Here the CDR3 DNA reads TGTGCCAGCAGCTTGGGACAGGGGGTGGCCACTGAAGCTTTCTTT.

This clone has more than one count but fewer than ten. The DNA for the CDR3 is TGTGCCAGCAGCCAGAGACAGGGCACTGAAGCTTTCTTT. It translates to CASSQRQGTEAFF. The chain couples TRBV11-1 to TRBJ1-1, with 7 positions matching TRBD1. Germline CDR1 is SGHAT and CDR2 is FQDESV (reference sequence). The CDR3 length is 13 residues. V lost 5 bases to trimming and J lost 4 bases; unmatched junction nucleotides: 4.

The chain recombines TRBV7-3 with TRBJ2-2; unclear D gene. This CDR3 region has 13 residues. Looked up from germline, CDR1 is SGHTA and CDR2 is FQGTGA. V shed 3 bases and J shed 6 bases, with 8 bases lying between them. The DNA for the CDR3 is TGTGCCAGCAGCTTGGCAATACCCGGGGAGCTGTTTTTT. Protein: CASSLAIPGELFF.

The chain carries TRBV6-6 and TRBJ1-5; 8 nucleotides line up with TRBD1. This CDR3 comprises 16 residues. V shed 0 bases and J 2 bases; nucleotides not matched to a gene: 3. Germline-derived CDR1 and CDR2 are MNHNY and SVGAGI (reference sequence). The CDR3 DNA sequence: TGTGCCAGCAGTTACTCCGGACAGGGAGGCAATCAGCCCCAGCATTTT. This codes for CASSYSGQGGNQPQHF.

V and J are TRBV2 and TRBJ2-4; the match to TRBD1 covers 7 bases. V lost 9 bases and J lost 6; bases outside the gene matches: 11. This CDR3 spans 14 amino acids. Germline loops: CDR1 SNHLY, CDR2 FYNNEI. CDR3 nucleotide sequence: TGTGCCAGTACCCAGACAGGGACCCCAAACATTCAGTACTTC. Translated, it gives CASTQTGTPNIQYF.

This chain uses TRBV9 with TRBJ1-2; 7 bases line up with TRBD1. Germline trimming cut 1 base from V and 1 base from J; bases unmatched to any gene: 10. In germline, CDR1 is SGDLS, CDR2 YYNGEE. The CDR3 is made up of 17 amino acids. In nucleotides, the CDR3 is TGTGCCAGCAGCGTAAACCCCGGAGGACAGGATAACTATGGCTACACCTTC. This translates into CASSVNPGGQDNYGYTF.

The genes are TRBV12-3 or TRBV12-4 and TRBJ1-3, with no clear D. The CDR3 loop spans 11 amino acids. Trimming removed 2 bases at V and 8 bases at J, with 4 bases between. CDR3 protein: CASSLTDTIYF. The CDR3 DNA reads as TGTGCCAGCAGTTTAACGGACACCATATATTTT.

The rearrangement uses TRBV6-2 or TRBV6-3 and TRBJ2-1; D may be TRBD1 (5 bases). CDR1 MNHEY and CDR2 SVGEGT come from the germline V gene. The CDR3 loop spans 17 amino acids. V lost 6 bases and J lost 0, with 18 bases in between. The CDR3 spells CASSPGHLASSYNEQFF. In DNA form, the CDR3 reads TGTGCCAGCAGCCCTGGACACCTTGCCAGCTCCTACAATGAGCAGTTCTTC.

The J gene is TRBJ2-5, the V gene TRBV12-3 or TRBV12-4; D may be TRBD2 (5 bases). With 4 bases removed from V and 5 bases from J, the gap between germline ends came to 11 bases. The CDR3 extends over 13 amino acids. The chain's CDR3 is CASSSPSGETQYF. The CDR3 region has the DNA TGTGCCAGCAGTTCCCCGTCGGGGGAGACCCAGTACTTC.